Included here is one T cell receptor beta chain sequence, with context. Its antigen remains unidentified. This sample was included in a study of persistence of HIV-infected CD4 T cells. Sequencing used immunoSEQ version 4 in survey mode. The method was immunoSEQ multiplex PCR; TCRdb's version includes in-frame clones alone and lacks a portion of them. The sample holds about 41,000 clones, 75% to 80% seen once. V trimming: 6 bases; J trimming: 4 bases; junction bases outside the gene matches: 7. Germline values: CDR1 LNHDA, CDR2 SQIVND (reference sequence). This CDR3 spans 17 amino acids. Cells were stimulated with overlapping HIV-1 Gag 15-mer peptides. Memory cells lacking CD40L and CD69 with high CD45RO were sorted.

This specimen consisted of CD4+ T cells sorted from PBMCs after roughly 18-hour stimulation, obtained from a patient who received antiretroviral therapy. The V call is TRBV19, the J call TRBJ2-2; the match to TRBD2 covers 14 bases. The source is an adult man with HIV who was CMV-seropositive. Written as DNA, the CDR3 is TGTGCCAGTAGGACTAGCGGGAGGGCCCTGGGCACCGGGGAGCTGTTTTTT. It codes for CASRTSGRALGTGELFF.